Listed below are T cell receptor beta chains from one sample, sequenced in a study of blood T cell repertoires in COVID-19. Assay: immunoSEQ multiplex PCR; the TCRdb copy retains only in-frame clones and omits some. The sample yields some 100,000 clones, roughly 80% seen once. Sequencing was carried out using peripheral blood. Every receptor here comes from a human donor in a cohort sampled during active COVID-19. Both conserved end residues are part of each CDR3. The D gene is left open where the match is weak. Clone size, where shown, is once, few, many, or a class for clones that have expanded.

d_gene: -
v_gene: TRBV28
abundance: -
j_gene: TRBJ1-2
CDR3aa: CASSPRTGVYTF
CDR3nt: TGTGCCAGCAGTCCACGCACGGGTGTCTACACCTTC

d_gene: TRBD1
v_gene: TRBV12-5
abundance: -
j_gene: TRBJ2-5
CDR3aa: CASVPMDLTGTAETQYF
CDR3nt: TGTGCTAGTGTCCCAATGGACCTGACAGGGACAGCGGAGACCCAGTACTTC

d_gene: TRBD1
v_gene: TRBV7-2
abundance: few
j_gene: TRBJ2-6
CDR3aa: CASSVTGTGANVLTF
CDR3nt: TGTGCCAGCAGCGTGACAGGGACTGGGGCCAACGTCCTGACTTTC

d_gene: -
v_gene: TRBV3-1/TRBV3-2
abundance: -
j_gene: TRBJ2-1
CDR3aa: CASSQDAASSYNEQFF
CDR3nt: TGTGCCAGCAGCCAAGACGCTGCTAGCTCCTACAATGAGCAGTTCTTC

d_gene: TRBD1
v_gene: TRBV7-2
abundance: -
j_gene: TRBJ1-6
CDR3aa: CASSLVRGPSPLHF
CDR3nt: TGTGCCAGCAGCTTAGTCAGGGGGCCCTCACCCCTCCACTTT

d_gene: -
v_gene: TRBV7-9
abundance: -
j_gene: TRBJ2-7
CDR3aa: CASSSRTLPYEQYF
CDR3nt: TGTGCCAGCAGCTCTAGGACACTTCCCTACGAGCAGTACTTC

d_gene: -
v_gene: TRBV11-2
abundance: -
j_gene: TRBJ1-2
CDR3aa: CASSLERGYGYTF
CDR3nt: TGTGCCAGCAGCTTGGAGAGAGGCTATGGCTACACCTTC

d_gene: -
v_gene: TRBV5-1
abundance: -
j_gene: TRBJ2-7
CDR3aa: CASSSGRKTGLDEQYF
CDR3nt: TGCGCCAGCAGCTCCGGACGGAAGACAGGTCTCGACGAGCAGTACTTC

d_gene: -
v_gene: TRBV6-2/TRBV6-3
abundance: few
j_gene: TRBJ2-7
CDR3aa: CASSSLQGIPEQYF
CDR3nt: TGTGCCAGCAGTTCGTTACAGGGAATTCCCGAGCAGTACTTC

d_gene: TRBD2
v_gene: TRBV25-1
abundance: few
j_gene: TRBJ2-7
CDR3aa: CASSDLTSGYEQYF
CDR3nt: TGTGCCAGCAGTGACTTGACTAGCGGCTACGAGCAGTACTTC

d_gene: TRBD1
v_gene: TRBV7-9
abundance: once
j_gene: TRBJ2-7
CDR3aa: CASSPSGTGGYEQYF
CDR3nt: TGTGCCAGCAGCCCCTCCGGGACAGGGGGCTACGAGCAGTACTTC

d_gene: -
v_gene: TRBV7-8
abundance: -
j_gene: TRBJ2-1
CDR3aa: CASSLEGGLTGFKFF
CDR3nt: TGTGCCAGCAGCCTAGAAGGTGGACTAACCGGATTCAAGTTCTTC

d_gene: TRBD2
v_gene: TRBV9
abundance: -
j_gene: TRBJ2-7
CDR3aa: CASSHGLAGDEQYF
CDR3nt: TGTGCCAGCAGCCACGGACTAGCGGGGGACGAGCAGTACTTC

d_gene: TRBD2
v_gene: TRBV5-1
abundance: -
j_gene: TRBJ2-2
CDR3aa: CASSSSGRGAGELFF
CDR3nt: TGCGCCAGCAGCTCTAGCGGGAGAGGAGCCGGGGAGCTGTTTTTT

d_gene: TRBD2
v_gene: TRBV5-1
abundance: -
j_gene: TRBJ2-7
CDR3aa: CASSLARAGVEEQYF
CDR3nt: TGCGCCAGCAGCTTGGCGAGAGCGGGAGTTGAAGAGCAGTACTTC

d_gene: -
v_gene: TRBV11-1
abundance: -
j_gene: TRBJ1-1
CDR3aa: CASSSDKNTEAFF
CDR3nt: TGTGCCAGCAGCTCGGACAAGAACACTGAAGCTTTCTTT

d_gene: TRBD2
v_gene: TRBV28
abundance: -
j_gene: TRBJ2-3
CDR3aa: CASSYLAGAPRDTQYF
CDR3nt: TGTGCCAGCAGTTACCTAGCGGGAGCACCCCGGGATACGCAGTATTTT

d_gene: TRBD2
v_gene: TRBV27
abundance: -
j_gene: TRBJ2-3
CDR3aa: CASSPDEGREVRHTDTQYF
CDR3nt: TGTGCCAGCAGCCCTGACGAGGGGCGGGAGGTTCGACACACAGATACGCAGTATTTT

d_gene: TRBD2
v_gene: TRBV5-1
abundance: -
j_gene: TRBJ2-1
CDR3aa: CASSLASGRARTYNEQFF
CDR3nt: TGCGCCAGCAGCTTGGCTAGCGGGAGGGCCCGTACCTACAATGAGCAGTTCTTC

d_gene: TRBD2
v_gene: TRBV10-1
abundance: -
j_gene: TRBJ2-3
CDR3aa: CASWEAGGPEADTQYF
CDR3nt: TGCGCCAGCTGGGAAGCGGGGGGGCCGGAGGCAGATACGCAGTATTTT

d_gene: TRBD2
v_gene: TRBV7-9
abundance: -
j_gene: TRBJ2-6
CDR3aa: CASSFGGRAGANVLTF
CDR3nt: TGTGCCAGCAGCTTCGGCGGGAGGGCTGGGGCCAACGTCCTGACTTTC

d_gene: TRBD1
v_gene: TRBV19
abundance: -
j_gene: TRBJ2-7
CDR3aa: CASSIRVGQGSYEQYF
CDR3nt: TGTGCCAGTAGTATCAGGGTGGGACAGGGGTCCTACGAGCAGTACTTC

d_gene: -
v_gene: TRBV12-5
abundance: -
j_gene: TRBJ1-2
CDR3aa: CASGLVGEAGYTF
CDR3nt: TGTGCTAGTGGTTTGGTCGGGGAGGCTGGCTACACCTTC

d_gene: TRBD1
v_gene: TRBV7-9
abundance: -
j_gene: TRBJ1-5
CDR3aa: CASSPPGTGNQPQHF
CDR3nt: TGTGCCAGCAGCCCCCCCGGGACAGGCAATCAGCCCCAGCATTTT

d_gene: TRBD2
v_gene: TRBV2
abundance: -
j_gene: TRBJ2-3
CDR3aa: CASTRLAGYTDTQYF
CDR3nt: TGTGCCAGCACCAGACTAGCGGGATACACAGATACGCAGTATTTT

d_gene: -
v_gene: TRBV2
abundance: -
j_gene: TRBJ2-7
CDR3aa: CASSGVTESYEQYF
CDR3nt: TGTGCCAGCAGTGGGGTCACAGAGTCCTACGAGCAGTACTTC

d_gene: TRBD1
v_gene: TRBV3-1/TRBV3-2
abundance: few
j_gene: TRBJ2-7
CDR3aa: CASSPGTGFHEQYF
CDR3nt: TGTGCCAGCAGTCCCGGGACAGGGTTCCACGAGCAGTACTTC

d_gene: TRBD1
v_gene: TRBV6-2/TRBV6-3
abundance: -
j_gene: TRBJ1-1
CDR3aa: CASSAPGTGGLTEAFF
CDR3nt: TGTGCCAGCAGTGCGCCCGGGACAGGGGGCCTCACTGAAGCTTTCTTT